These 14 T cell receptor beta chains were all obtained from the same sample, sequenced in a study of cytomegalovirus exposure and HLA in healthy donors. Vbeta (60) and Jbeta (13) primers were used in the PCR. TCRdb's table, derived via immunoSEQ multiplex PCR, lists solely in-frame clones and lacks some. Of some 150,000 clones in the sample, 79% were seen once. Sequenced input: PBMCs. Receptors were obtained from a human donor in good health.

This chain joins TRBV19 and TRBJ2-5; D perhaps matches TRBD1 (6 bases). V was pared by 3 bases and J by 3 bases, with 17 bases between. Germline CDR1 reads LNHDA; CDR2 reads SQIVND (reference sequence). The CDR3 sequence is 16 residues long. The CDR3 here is CASSILRGNGKETQYF. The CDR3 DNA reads TGTGCCAGTAGTATCTTAAGGGGGAACGGAAAAGAGACCCAGTACTTC.

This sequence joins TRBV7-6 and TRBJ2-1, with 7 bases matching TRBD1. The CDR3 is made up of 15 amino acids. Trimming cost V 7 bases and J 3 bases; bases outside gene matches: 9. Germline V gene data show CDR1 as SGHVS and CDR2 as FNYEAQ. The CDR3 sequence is CASNQGDQHYNEQFF. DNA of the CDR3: TGTGCCAGCAACCAGGGGGACCAACACTACAATGAGCAGTTCTTC.

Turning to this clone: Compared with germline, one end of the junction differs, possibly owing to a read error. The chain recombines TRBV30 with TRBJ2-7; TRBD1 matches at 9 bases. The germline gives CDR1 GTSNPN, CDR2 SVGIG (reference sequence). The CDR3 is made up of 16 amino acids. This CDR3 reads CAWSVTGGEGGFRRHF. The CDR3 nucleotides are TGTGCCTGGAGTGTAACAGGGGGCGAGGGGGGATTCAGGAGGCACTTC.

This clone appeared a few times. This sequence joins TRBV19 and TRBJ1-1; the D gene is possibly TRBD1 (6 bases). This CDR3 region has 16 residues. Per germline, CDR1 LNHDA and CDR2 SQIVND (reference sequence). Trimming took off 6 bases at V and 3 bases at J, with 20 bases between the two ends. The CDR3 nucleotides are TGTGCCAGTAGGACTCGCTACCTAGGGGGGGACACTGAAGCTTTCTTT. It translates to CASRTRYLGGDTEAFF. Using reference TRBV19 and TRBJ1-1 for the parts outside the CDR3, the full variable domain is DGGITQSPKYLFRKEGQNVTLSCEQNLNHDAMYWYRQDPGQGLRLIYYSQIVNDFQKGDIAEGYSVSREKKESFPLTVTSAQKNPTAFYLCASRTRYLGGDTEAFFGQGTRLTVV.

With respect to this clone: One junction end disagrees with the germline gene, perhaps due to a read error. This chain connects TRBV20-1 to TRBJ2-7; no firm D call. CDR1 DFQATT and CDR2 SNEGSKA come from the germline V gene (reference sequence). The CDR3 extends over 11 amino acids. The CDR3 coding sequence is TGCAGTGCTATAAGAAGTGGGCGTATGAACTTC. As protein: CSAIRSGRMNF.

CDR3 sequence (DNA): TGCGCCAGCAGCCAACCGACAGGAGGCGGTCTTCGCACCGGGGAGCTGTTTTTT. It encodes CASSQPTGGGLRTGELFF. This sequence joins TRBV5-1 and TRBJ2-2; D may be TRBD1 (6 bases). Germline CDR1 SGHRS, CDR2 YFSETQ. This CDR3 is 18 amino acids long. Between the trimmed V and J ends, which lost 4 bases and 4 bases, there was a span of 23 bases.

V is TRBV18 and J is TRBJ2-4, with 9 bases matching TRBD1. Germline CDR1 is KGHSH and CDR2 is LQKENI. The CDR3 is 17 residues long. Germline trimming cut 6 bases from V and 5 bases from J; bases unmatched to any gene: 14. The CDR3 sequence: CASSVLPGQGQENIQYF. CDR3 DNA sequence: TGTGCCAGCTCGGTCCTGCCGGGACAGGGTCAGGAAAACATTCAGTACTTC.

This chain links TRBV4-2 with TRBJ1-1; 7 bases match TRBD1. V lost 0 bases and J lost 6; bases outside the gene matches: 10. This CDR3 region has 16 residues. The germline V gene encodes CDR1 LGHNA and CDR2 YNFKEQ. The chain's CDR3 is CASSQDPGQILPEAFF. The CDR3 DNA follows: TGTGCCAGCAGCCAAGACCCGGGACAGATCCTCCCTGAAGCTTTCTTT.

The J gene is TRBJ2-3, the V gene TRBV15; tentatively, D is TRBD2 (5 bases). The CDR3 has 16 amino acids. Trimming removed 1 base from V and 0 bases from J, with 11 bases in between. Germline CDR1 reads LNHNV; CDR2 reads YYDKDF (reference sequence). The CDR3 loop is CATSRGRTGSTDTQYF. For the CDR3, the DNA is TGTGCCACCAGCAGAGGGAGGACCGGAAGCACAGATACGCAGTATTTT.

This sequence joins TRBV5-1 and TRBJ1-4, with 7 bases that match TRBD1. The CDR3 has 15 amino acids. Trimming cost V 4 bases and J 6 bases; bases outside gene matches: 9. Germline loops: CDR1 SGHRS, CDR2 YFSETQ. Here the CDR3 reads CASSENRGDHEKLFF. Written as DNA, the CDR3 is TGCGCCAGCAGCGAGAACAGGGGCGATCATGAAAAACTGTTTTTT. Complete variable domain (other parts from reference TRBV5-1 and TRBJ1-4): KAGVTQTPRYLIKTRGQQVTLSCSPISGHRSVSWYQQTPGQGLQFLFEYFSETQRNKGNFPGRFSGRQFSNSRSEMNVSTLELGDSALYLCASSENRGDHEKLFFGSGTQLSVL.

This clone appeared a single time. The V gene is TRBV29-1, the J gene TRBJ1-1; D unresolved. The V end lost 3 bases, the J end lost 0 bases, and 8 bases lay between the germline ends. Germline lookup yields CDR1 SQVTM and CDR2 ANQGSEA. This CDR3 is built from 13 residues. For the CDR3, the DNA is TGCAGCGTTGAGGCCAGGATGAACACTGAAGCTTTCTTT. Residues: CSVEARMNTEAFF.

DNA of the CDR3: TGTGCCACAGGGACAGTTCTAGCCAAAAACATTCAGTACTTC. Amino acids: CATGTVLAKNIQYF. V gene TRBV10-3 combines with J gene TRBJ2-4; 7 bases are a match to TRBD1. J lost 0 bases, V lost 10 bases, and 6 bases had no gene match. Germline V gene sequence: CDR1 ENHRY, CDR2 SYGVKD. The CDR3 loop spans 14 amino acids.

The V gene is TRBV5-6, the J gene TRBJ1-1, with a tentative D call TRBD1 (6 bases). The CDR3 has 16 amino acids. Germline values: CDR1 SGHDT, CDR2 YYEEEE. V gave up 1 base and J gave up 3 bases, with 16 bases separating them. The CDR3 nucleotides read TGTGCCAGCAGCTTGTGGGGGCGGGGGGCGGACACTGAAGCTTTCTTT. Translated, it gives CASSLWGRGADTEAFF.

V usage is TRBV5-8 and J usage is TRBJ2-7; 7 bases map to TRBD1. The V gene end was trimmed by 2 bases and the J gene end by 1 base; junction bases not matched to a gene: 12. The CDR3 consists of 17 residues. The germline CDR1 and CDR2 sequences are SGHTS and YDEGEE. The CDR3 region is CASSFGVRGWRSYEQYF. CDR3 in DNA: TGTGCCAGCAGCTTTGGCGTCAGGGGGTGGAGATCCTACGAGCAGTACTTC.